The present T cell receptor (beta chain) was sequenced within a study of blood T cell repertoires in COVID-19. Study-wide context: COVID-19 samples from acute and convalescent phases originated in the United States, Italy and Spain. PBMCs, B-cell-depleted T cells, or T cells provided the cDNA or gDNA that made up the material.

CDR3 length: 13 amino acids. Per the germline V gene, CDR1 is KGHDR and CDR2 is SFDVKD. Germline trimming cut 4 bases from V and 8 bases from J; bases unmatched to any gene: 6. Measured with immunoSEQ multiplex PCR; TCRdb has only the in-frame clones, and not every one. The sample holds about 330,000 clones, about four fifths seen once. The genes are TRBV24-1 and TRBJ1-2, with 7 bases matching TRBD1. Sequenced sample: peripheral blood. This receptor was obtained from a woman aged 45-60 years with acute or convalescent COVID-19. The CDR3 sequence: CATSEGDSRGYTF. CDR3 nucleotide sequence: TGTGCCACCAGTGAGGGGGACAGTAGAGGCTACACCTTC.